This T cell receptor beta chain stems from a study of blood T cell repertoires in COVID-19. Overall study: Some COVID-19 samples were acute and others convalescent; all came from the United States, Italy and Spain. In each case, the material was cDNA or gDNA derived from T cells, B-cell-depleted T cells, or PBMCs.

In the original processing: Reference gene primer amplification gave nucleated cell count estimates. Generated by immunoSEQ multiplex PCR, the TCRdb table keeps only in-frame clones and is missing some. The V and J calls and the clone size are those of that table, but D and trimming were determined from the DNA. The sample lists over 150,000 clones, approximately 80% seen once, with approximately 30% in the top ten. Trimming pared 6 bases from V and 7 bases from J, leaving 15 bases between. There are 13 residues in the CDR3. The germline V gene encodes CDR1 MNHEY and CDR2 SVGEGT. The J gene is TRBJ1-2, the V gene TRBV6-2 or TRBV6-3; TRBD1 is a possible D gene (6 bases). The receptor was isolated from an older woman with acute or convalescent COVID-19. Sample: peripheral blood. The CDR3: CASSFRTGFGYTF. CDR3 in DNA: TGTGCCAGCAGCTTCCGTACAGGGTTTGGCTACACCTTC.